The T cell receptor (beta chain) described here comes from a study of monozygotic twins with inflammatory bowel disease. Collection yielded roughly 2.3 ml of blood per donor. The CDR3 covers 14 residues. Germline V lookup: CDR1 SGHVS, CDR2 FQNEAQ. One entry per CDR3 protein, without DNA, is what TCRdb gives after re-calling the 5' RACE reads. The specimen's table records more than 300,000 distinct CDR3 sequences. This chain connects TRBV7-8 to TRBJ1-2. Sample: blood. This receptor was identified in a human donor with ulcerative colitis or Crohn's disease, or a healthy co-twin of an affected twin (not recorded which). The CDR3 here is CASSFSRGYYGYTF.